The 8 T cell receptor beta chains given below trace back to one sample, sequenced in a study of beta chain features in type 1 diabetes (dated by TCRdb to the late 2010s). Library preparation used the immunoSEQ multiplex PCR assay. The High Capacity cDNA Reverse Transcription Kit was used to reverse transcribe all of the isolated RNA, meaning that expressed TCRB transcripts were what got sequenced. TCRdb's version of the immuneACCESS table is confined to in-frame rearrangements and falls short of the full clone set. An unresolved V gene accounts for under half of the shortfall where checked; the remainder is of unknown origin. Across this sample there are hundreds of thousands of clones, with about 71% seen only once. About 0.051% of the sample goes to the ten largest clones. Sequencing input: naive CD4+ T cells from blood. This specimen's cell subset or site label, interpreted: true naive CD4+ T cells. These receptor sequences come from a man aged 25 to 40 in good health.

J is TRBJ2-1 and V is TRBV30, with TRBD2 identical over 13 bases. Germline V gene lookup returns CDR1 GTSNPN and CDR2 SVGIG (reference sequence). V was pared by 2 bases and J by 9 bases, with 10 bases of the junction left unmatched. The length of the CDR3 is 16 residues. The CDR3 loop is CAWSPQGLAGIAEQFF. The CDR3 nucleotides read TGTGCCTGGAGTCCCCAGGGACTAGCGGGAATAGCTGAGCAGTTCTTC.

The chain uses TRBV30 and TRBJ2-4, with D possibly being TRBD1 (6 bases). Germline values: CDR1 GTSNPN, CDR2 SVGIG (reference sequence). V was cut by 2 bases and J by 0 bases, with 8 bases left in between. This CDR3 region has 14 residues. The CDR3 DNA is TGTGCCTGGAGTCCAGGGGTAGCCAAAAACATTCAGTACTTC. Translation gives CAWSPGVAKNIQYF.

The CDR3 region is CSVPGLAGSTDTQYF. The CDR3 region has the DNA TGCAGCGTCCCAGGACTAGCGGGTAGCACAGATACGCAGTATTTT. The V gene is TRBV29-1, the J gene TRBJ2-3; 11 bases line up with TRBD2. There are 15 residues in the CDR3. The J segment lost 0 bases and the V segment lost 6 bases, leaving 5 bases of the junction unmatched. The germline V gene has CDR1 SQVTM and CDR2 ANQGSEA.

The J gene is TRBJ2-7, the V gene TRBV7-2; no reliable D call. Trimming took 1 base from V and 8 from J, leaving 9 bases between them. The CDR3 consists of 12 residues. Germline assignment: CDR1 SGHTA and CDR2 FQGNSA. This chain's CDR3 is CASSLGAAQQYF. CDR3 nucleotides: TGTGCCAGCAGCTTAGGTGCGGCCCAGCAGTACTTC.

On this clone: The conserved closing phenylalanine or tryptophan is absent in this CDR3, likely reflecting a read error. V and J are TRBV5-4 and TRBJ2-3, with D hard to call. The germline gives CDR1 SGHNT, CDR2 YYREEE (reference sequence). Trimming removed 4 bases from V and 0 bases from J, with 9 bases in between. This CDR3 comprises 14 residues. CDR3 coding DNA: TGTGCCAGCAGCCCTCAGGACAGCACAGATACGCAGTATTCT. Its translation: CASSPQDSTDTQYS.

This chain uses TRBV7-2 with TRBJ2-7; D might be TRBD1 (6 bases). In germline, CDR1 is SGHTA, CDR2 FQGNSA. V lost 5 bases, J lost 3 bases, and 8 bases lay in between. CDR3 length: 12 residues. In DNA form, the CDR3 reads TGTGCCAGCAGCCAGGACAGCTACGAGCAGTACTTC. This encodes CASSQDSYEQYF.

The chain combines TRBV29-1 with TRBJ2-2; D uncertain. The length of the CDR3 is 12 residues. Per germline, CDR1 SQVTM and CDR2 ANQGSEA. V shed 4 bases and J shed 7 bases, with 10 bases lying between them. CDR3 coding DNA: TGCAGCGTTGCAAGGAGCAACGGGGAGCTGTTTTTT. Translation gives CSVARSNGELFF.

J is TRBJ1-2 and V is TRBV6-5; D remains unclear. V gave up 2 bases and J gave up 4 bases, with 14 bases separating them. The CDR3 is 15 residues long. Per the germline V gene, CDR1 is MNHEY and CDR2 is SVGAGI. CDR3 sequence: CASSYVDGGTYGYTF. In nucleotides, the CDR3 is TGTGCCAGCAGTTACGTGGACGGAGGCACCTATGGCTACACCTTC.